These 29 T cell receptor beta chains originate from one sample sequenced in a study of immune evolution from preneoplasia to lung adenocarcinoma. The method was immunoSEQ multiplex PCR; TCRdb's version includes in-frame clones alone and lacks a portion of them. The sample yields about 3,700 clones, 76% seen once. Input material: FFPE minimally invasive lung adenocarcinoma tissue. All receptors come from a person aged 55-80 years with lung adenocarcinoma.

The chain joins TRBV10-1 to TRBJ2-3, with 10 bases that match TRBD1. CDR1 and CDR2 (germline): WNHNN, SYGVQD (reference sequence). After removal of 6 bases from V and 4 bases from J, the junction contained 7 bases not matched to a gene. CDR3 size: 15 residues. CDR3 protein: CASSLGQGEADTQYF. CDR3 DNA sequence: TGCGCCAGCAGCTTAGGACAGGGGGAGGCAGATACGCAGTATTTT.

The V gene is TRBV7-9, the J gene TRBJ1-2; possibly TRBD1 for D (6 bases). This CDR3 is built from 14 residues. V was shortened by 3 bases and J by 6 bases, with 14 bases between the two germline ends. CDR1 SEHNR and CDR2 FQNEAQ come from the germline V gene (reference sequence). Here the CDR3 DNA reads TGTGCCAGCAGCTTGCCTAACAGGGAAAATGGCTACACCTTC. Translated: CASSLPNRENGYTF.

This clone is a singleton in its sample. Other DNA variants within this sample encode the same CDR3. The chain combines TRBV7-2 with TRBJ2-5; 7 nucleotides line up with TRBD1. The germline V gene has CDR1 SGHTA and CDR2 FQGNSA. CDR3 size: 14 residues. V trimming: 5 bases; J trimming: 6 bases; junction bases outside the gene matches: 9. The CDR3 nucleotides are TGTGCCAGCAGCCGGGACAGATCTCAGCAGACCCAGTACTTC. It yields the protein CASSRDRSQQTQYF. Combining the CDR3 with reference TRBV7-2 and TRBJ2-5 gives the whole variable domain GAGVSQSPSNKVTEKGKDVELRCDPISGHTALYWYRQSLGQGLEFLIYFQGNSAPDKSGLPSDRFSAERTGGSVSTLTIQRTQQEDSAVYLCASSRDRSQQTQYFGPGTRLLVL.

The chain couples TRBV11-1 to TRBJ2-5; TRBD1 might be the D (5 bases). CDR1 SGHAT and CDR2 FQDESV come from the germline V gene (reference sequence). Trimming shortened V by 5 bases and J by 1 base, and 11 bases separated the two germline ends. The CDR3 loop spans 14 amino acids. CDR3: CASSPRQPQETQYF. CDR3 nucleotides: TGTGCCAGCAGCCCACGACAGCCCCAAGAGACCCAGTACTTC.

The CDR3 region has the DNA TGCGCCAGCAGCTTGGCCGGAGGGAGGGCCGGAGATACGCAGTATTTT. This encodes CASSLAGGRAGDTQYF. The chain combines TRBV5-1 with TRBJ2-3, with 7 bases fitting TRBD2. This CDR3 has 16 residues. Per the germline V gene, CDR1 is SGHRS and CDR2 is YFSETQ. The J segment lost 5 bases and the V segment lost 0 bases, leaving 9 bases of the junction unmatched.

The genes are TRBV4-2 and TRBJ1-2; no firm D call. Germline V CDR1 and CDR2: LGHNA, YNFKEQ. The CDR3 length is 14 residues. Trimming removed 0 bases from V and 4 bases from J, with 9 bases in between. CDR3: CASSQERTVYGYTF. For the CDR3, the DNA is TGTGCCAGCAGCCAAGAACGGACCGTCTATGGCTACACCTTC.

CDR3 sequence (DNA): TGTGCCAGCAGCTTGGGTGGCAAAGGTGCTAATGAAAAACTGTTTTTT. Translation gives CASSLGGKGANEKLFF. The chain uses TRBV7-6 and TRBJ1-4; no reliable D call. The V and J ends lost 3 bases and 3 bases respectively, with 14 bases between them. This CDR3 is 16 amino acids long. Germline CDR1 and CDR2: SGHVS and FNYEAQ.

V and J are TRBV7-8 and TRBJ2-7; possible D gene TRBD2, 7 bases. This CDR3 has 14 residues. V shed 5 bases and J shed 6 bases, with 17 bases lying between them. CDR1 and CDR2 from the germline V gene are SGHVS and FQNEAQ. The DNA of the CDR3 is TGTGCCAGCAGCCAGGCGCAGGGGAGGGGCGAGCAGTACTTC. Its translation: CASSQAQGRGEQYF.

The V and J genes are TRBV28 and TRBJ1-4; D unclear. Germline V gives CDR1 MDHEN, CDR2 SYDVKM. The ends were cut back, 4 bases at V and 8 bases at J, with 11 bases in the middle. The CDR3 sequence is 13 residues long. The CDR3 sequence is CASSSRNGEKLFF. DNA for the CDR3: TGTGCCAGCAGTTCCCGAAATGGGGAAAAACTGTTTTTT.

The chain uses TRBV6-5 and TRBJ2-5; perhaps D is TRBD1 or TRBD2 (5 bases each). Germline V gene sequence: CDR1 MNHEY, CDR2 SVGAGI. The germline V and J ends were trimmed by 0 bases and 5 bases, with 13 bases remaining between them. The CDR3 is 15 amino acids. CDR3: CASSYSGTGYETQYF. CDR3 nucleotide sequence: TGTGCCAGCAGTTACTCGGGGACCGGGTACGAGACCCAGTACTTC.

The chain joins TRBV7-2 to TRBJ2-7, with D possibly TRBD2 on 6 matching bases. Germline CDR1 and CDR2: SGHTA and FQGNSA. The length of the CDR3 is 14 residues. V lost 2 bases and J lost 4, with 12 bases in between. CDR3 in DNA: TGTGCCAGCAGCTTATCGGCAGGGAGGTACGAGCAGTACTTC. Translated, it gives CASSLSAGRYEQYF.

V is TRBV9 and J is TRBJ2-1, with TRBD2 matching over 9 bases. Germline-derived CDR1 and CDR2 are SGDLS and YYNGEE. The CDR3 contains 15 residues. Trimming removed 0 bases from V and 5 bases from J; junction bases left unmatched: 3. CDR3 DNA: TGTGCCAGCAGCGTAGAGCTAGCGGGACACAATGAGCAGTTCTTC. Amino acids: CASSVELAGHNEQFF.

As DNA, the CDR3 is TGTGCCAGCAGCGTAGGGGGTAAACAAGAGACCCAGTACTTC. It yields the protein CASSVGGKQETQYF. V gene TRBV9 combines with J gene TRBJ2-5; D gene uncertain. Trimming left V 0 bases short and J 2 bases short, with 8 bases between. Germline-derived CDR1 and CDR2 are SGDLS and YYNGEE. This CDR3 is built from 14 residues.

With regard to this clone: This same CDR3 is encoded by further DNA sequences in the sample. The chain employs TRBV19 and TRBJ1-1; tentatively, D is TRBD1 (6 bases). CDR1 and CDR2 (germline): LNHDA, SQIVND (reference sequence). The CDR3 has 13 amino acids. The ends were cut back, 7 bases at V and 1 base at J, with 10 bases in the middle. In nucleotides, the CDR3 is TGTGCCAGTATTCGGACAGCGAACACTGAAGCTTTCTTT. It encodes CASIRTANTEAFF.

The genes are TRBV25-1 and TRBJ2-5; the D is unclear. The CDR3 totals 11 residues. V dropped 1 base and J dropped 11 bases, with 8 bases sitting between them. CDR1 and CDR2 from the germline V gene are MGHDK and SYGVNS. CDR3 loop: CASSEFVEQYF. The CDR3 nucleotides are TGTGCCAGCAGTGAATTCGTGGAGCAGTACTTC.

The chain employs TRBV30 and TRBJ2-1; 14 positions match TRBD2. The CDR3 contains 15 residues. CDR1 and CDR2 (germline): GTSNPN, SVGIG (reference sequence). V trimming: 3 bases; J trimming: 6 bases; junction bases outside the gene matches: 4. CDR3 sequence reads: CAWSPGTSGSNEQFF. CDR3 nucleotides: TGTGCCTGGAGCCCGGGGACTAGCGGGAGCAATGAGCAGTTCTTC.

The chain carries TRBV11-1 and TRBJ2-1; 9 bases line up with TRBD1. The trim removed 4 bases at V and 6 bases at J, leaving 7 bases unmatched. Looked up from germline, CDR1 is SGHAT and CDR2 is FQDESV (reference sequence). This CDR3 comprises 15 residues. CDR3: CASSSWDRVSNEQFF. CDR3 DNA: TGTGCCAGCAGCTCGTGGGACAGGGTGAGCAATGAGCAGTTCTTC.

The chain couples TRBV29-1 to TRBJ2-1; possibly TRBD1 for D (6 bases). V was pared by 8 bases and J by 5 bases, with 10 bases between. Germline V gives CDR1 SQVTM, CDR2 ANQGSEA. CDR3 size: 11 residues. CDR3: CSWGQDNEQFF. The CDR3 DNA sequence: TGCAGCTGGGGGCAGGACAATGAGCAGTTCTTC.

The chain joins TRBV19 to TRBJ1-5; 8 bases are a match to TRBD1. This CDR3 has 15 residues. With V trimmed by 2 bases and J by 2 bases, 2 bases remained unmatched. Germline V gives CDR1 LNHDA, CDR2 SQIVND (reference sequence). CDR3 DNA sequence: TGTGCCAGTAGTATAATACAGGGGGGCAATCAGCCCCAGCATTTT. Amino acid sequence: CASSIIQGGNQPQHF.

This chain joins TRBV19 and TRBJ1-5; no clear D gene. The CDR3 totals 13 residues. Trimming pared 9 bases from V and 2 bases from J, leaving 11 bases between. Germline CDR1 and CDR2: LNHDA and SQIVND (reference sequence). CDR3 nucleotide sequence: TGTGCCAGCAAGGAGGATGGCAATCAGCCCCAGCATTTT. Protein product: CASKEDGNQPQHF.

V and J are TRBV5-6 and TRBJ2-1; D remains unclear. Germline loops: CDR1 SGHDT, CDR2 YYEEEE. V shed 4 bases and J shed 5 bases, with 4 bases lying between them. This CDR3 contains 11 residues. This CDR3 is CASSLDNEQFF. The DNA of the CDR3 is TGTGCCAGCAGCCTTGACAATGAGCAGTTCTTC.

Note on this clone: The same CDR3 can be traced to other DNA sequences in this sample. This chain joins TRBV9 and TRBJ2-3; D uncertain. This CDR3 region has 14 residues. Trimming left V 0 bases short and J 3 bases short, with 8 bases between. Germline assignment: CDR1 SGDLS and CDR2 YYNGEE. CDR3 residues: CASSVEQRTDTQYF. In nucleotides, the CDR3 is TGTGCCAGCAGCGTAGAGCAGCGAACAGATACGCAGTATTTT.

The chain uses TRBV11-2 and TRBJ2-1; D call uncertain. The CDR3 spans 13 residues. Trimming pared 1 base from V and 7 bases from J, leaving 8 bases between. Germline lookup yields CDR1 SGHAT and CDR2 FQNNGV. The chain's CDR3 is CASSLVGQNEQFF. CDR3 nucleotide sequence: TGTGCCAGCAGCTTAGTTGGGCAGAATGAGCAGTTCTTC.

This chain links TRBV15 with TRBJ2-3; tentative D call: TRBD1 (6 bases). V was pared by 1 base and J by 2 bases, with 10 bases between. The CDR3 sequence is 15 residues long. Germline V gene lookup returns CDR1 LNHNV and CDR2 YYDKDF (reference sequence). CDR3 sequence (DNA): TGTGCCACCAGCAGAGGAGGACAGACCACAGATACGCAGTATTTT. This translates into CATSRGGQTTDTQYF. The complete variable domain, with remaining parts taken from reference TRBV15 and TRBJ2-3, reads DAMVIQNPRYQVTQFGKPVTLSCSQTLNHNVMYWYQQKSSQAPKLLFHYYDKDFNNEADTPDNFQSRRPNTSFCFLDIRSPGLGDTAMYLCATSRGGQTTDTQYFGPGTRLTVL.

This chain links TRBV25-1 with TRBJ1-2, with no clear D. The V end lost 3 bases, the J end lost 9 bases, and 11 bases lay between the germline ends. The CDR3 loop spans 12 amino acids. Germline CDR1 MGHDK, CDR2 SYGVNS. The CDR3 DNA reads TGTGCCAGCAGTGATGGGTGGGGAAGCTACACCTTC. Translating it yields CASSDGWGSYTF.

This clone has only a few counts. The chain carries TRBV9 and TRBJ2-1; tentative D call: TRBD2 (6 bases). V lost 4 bases and J 6 bases, leaving 17 bases between the germline ends. Germline V CDR1 and CDR2: SGDLS, YYNGEE. The CDR3 sequence is 15 residues long. CDR3 protein: CASSPKAGSSNEQFF. The CDR3, as DNA: TGTGCCAGCAGCCCCAAGGCGGGGAGTAGCAATGAGCAGTTCTTC.

The V and J genes are TRBV9 and TRBJ2-1; 9 bases are a match to TRBD1. V shed 4 bases and J 2 bases; nucleotides not matched to a gene: 7. The CDR3 covers 16 residues. Germline V gives CDR1 SGDLS, CDR2 YYNGEE. The CDR3 DNA reads as TGTGCCAGCAGCCTCGGGACAGGGCGTCCCTACAATGAGCAGTTCTTC. It yields the protein CASSLGTGRPYNEQFF.

This chain joins TRBV5-5 and TRBJ2-5; 8 nucleotides line up with TRBD1. This CDR3 comprises 14 residues. J lost 5 bases, V lost 1 base, and 4 bases had no gene match. From germline, CDR1 is SGHKS and CDR2 YYEKEE (reference sequence). The CDR3 coding sequence is TGTGCCAGCAGCTTGCCAACAGGGGGGGAGACCCAGTACTTC. Its protein product is CASSLPTGGETQYF.

The gene calls are TRBV6-5 and TRBJ2-2; D is unresolved. The V end lost 4 bases, the J end lost 4 bases, and 16 bases lay between the germline ends. The CDR3 has 16 amino acids. Germline lookup yields CDR1 MNHEY and CDR2 SVGAGI. CDR3 in amino acids: CASSWWSTSGTGELFF. In nucleotides, the CDR3 is TGTGCCAGCAGTTGGTGGAGCACCTCGGGCACCGGGGAGCTGTTTTTT.